This T cell receptor (beta chain) is from a study of blood T cell repertoires in COVID-19. Study in general: COVID-19 samples, acute and convalescent, were from the United States, Italy and Spain.

Trimming removed 4 bases at V and 0 bases at J, with 12 bases between. The CDR3 covers 15 residues. Method: immunoSEQ multiplex PCR; TCRdb's copy keeps in-frame clones and lacks some. The table shows about 190,000 clones, with about 88% occurring only once. The sample comprised peripheral blood. This clonotype was sampled from a woman in her twenties or thirties with active or convalescent COVID-19. The rearrangement links TRBV23-1 to TRBJ1-1, with D uncertain. TRBV23-1 is labeled an ORF, and its function is uncertain. The CDR3 region has the DNA TGCGCCAGCAGTCTATCCAGGTGGATGAACACTGAAGCTTTCTTT. This encodes CASSLSRWMNTEAFF.